This T cell receptor (beta chain) was identified in a study of shared clonotypes between healthy human individuals. Points from the study as a whole: Some clonotypes were shared by all four sorted-subset donors, while others were not shared. The non-shared ones had lower generation probabilities than the shared ones.

Once extracted for a subset, genomic DNA was divided evenly among several immunoSEQ plates. TCRdb's table, derived via immunoSEQ multiplex PCR, lists solely in-frame clones and lacks some. The sample holds approximately 2.1 million clones, 90% to 95% seen once. The CDR3 covers 14 residues. Germline CDR1 and CDR2: MNHEY and SMNVEV (reference sequence). Trimming removed 6 bases from V and 7 bases from J; junction bases left unmatched: 10. This clone was seen only once. Its specificity is unknown. This receptor was taken from a young man in good health. Some clones in this sample may be carry-over from other donors' samples. The V and J genes are TRBV27 and TRBJ2-7, with TRBD2 matching 9 bases. The specimen was naive CD4+ T cells from PBMCs. Subset described: CD45RA+ positively selected. CDR3 residues: CASRTLAGAGEQYF. Written as DNA, the CDR3 is TGTGCCAGCAGGACCTTAGCGGGAGCGGGTGAGCAGTACTTC.